This entry describes one TCR beta chain. What it recognizes is unknown. This sample was taken from a study of radiation and T cells in renal cell carcinoma. Study-level points and caveats: In blood, top tumor clones expanded by 2 weeks, shrinking by 4. Pretreatment tumor biopsies were lacking, so baseline clonotypes are unknown.

The repertoire was sequenced with immunoSEQ multiplex PCR; TCRdb's copy has only in-frame clones and lacks some. The sample lists some 150,000 clones; 70% to 90% were seen once. Noted time point: blood 4 weeks post-SBRT, at nephrectomy. Treatment of the sample: 15 Gy SBRT to primary tumor, nephrectomy 4 weeks later. Nephrectomy followed 15 Gy stereotactic body radiation by 4 weeks. Radiation-treated patients gave blood at baseline, week 2 and week 4. This sample comprised blood, obtained from a patient whose treatment included radiotherapy and nephrectomy. This clonotype was obtained from a woman aged 45 to 65 with renal cell carcinoma.

This CDR3 reads CASRRTPMNTEAFF. CDR3 DNA: TGTGCCAGCAGAAGGACACCGATGAACACTGAAGCTTTCTTT. The chain uses TRBV2 and TRBJ1-1, with a weak D call TRBD1 (5 bases). Looked up from germline, CDR1 is SNHLY and CDR2 is FYNNEI. The length of the CDR3 is 14 residues. Trimming took off 6 bases at V and 0 bases at J, with 11 bases between the two ends.